Listed here are 25 T cell receptor beta chains from one sample, sequenced in a study of cytomegalovirus exposure and HLA in healthy donors (dated by TCRdb to the late 2010s). Library generation was performed with the immunoSEQ multiplex PCR assay. For the multiplex PCR, a mixture combining 60 forward primers for TCR Vbeta segments and 13 reverse primers for TCR Jbeta segments was used. TCRdb's version of the immuneACCESS table is confined to in-frame rearrangements and falls short of the full clone set. An unresolved V gene accounts for under half of the shortfall where checked; the remainder is of unknown origin. The sample table contains over 150,000 clones; only one count was recorded for approximately 82% of them. Under 1.5% of the sample comes from the top ten. The material sequenced was PBMCs. These receptors originate from a girl aged 2-10 years in good health and CMV-seropositive.

The chain employs TRBV9 and TRBJ2-5; TRBD2 aligns across 10 bases. J was trimmed by 5 bases and V by 0 bases; bases with no gene match: 10. There are 17 residues in the CDR3. In germline, CDR1 is SGDLS, CDR2 YYNGEE. Here the CDR3 DNA reads TGTGCCAGCAGCGTAGGGCCTAGCGGGAGATATGGGGAGACCCAGTACTTC. This codes for CASSVGPSGRYGETQYF.

The chain joins TRBV5-1 to TRBJ2-5, with D perhaps matching TRBD1 (7 bases). The J call may be in error: the DNA end matches TRBJ2-7 better. This CDR3 has 14 amino acids. The V gene's germline CDR1 is SGHRS and CDR2 YFSETQ. CDR3 region: CASSFGRGAYEQYF. As DNA, the CDR3 is TGCGCCAGCAGCTTTGGCAGGGGGGCCTACGAGCAGTACTTC.

The chain joins TRBV6-1 to TRBJ2-5; D is perhaps TRBD2 (5 bases). Germline V gene data show CDR1 as MNHNS and CDR2 as SASEGT. Trimming stripped 8 bases from V and 5 bases from J, with 18 bases between. This CDR3 is 14 amino acids long. The CDR3 loop is CASVPPSRWETQYF. CDR3 bases: TGTGCCAGCGTACCACCTAGCAGGTGGGAGACCCAGTACTTC.

This clone was recorded a few times. The chain has TRBV27 and TRBJ1-1; tentatively, D is TRBD1 (5 bases). The V gene's germline CDR1 is MNHEY and CDR2 SMNVEV (reference sequence). This CDR3 region has 14 residues. The V and J ends lost 6 bases and 1 base respectively, with 12 bases between them. In nucleotides, the CDR3 is TGTGCCAGCAGCGTGCGGGGCCCGAACACTGAAGCTTTCTTT. Translating it yields CASSVRGPNTEAFF.

The sample holds one count of this clone. The chain combines TRBV28 with TRBJ2-3, with D unresolved. Germline V lookup: CDR1 MDHEN, CDR2 SYDVKM. The CDR3 covers 16 residues. Trimming removed 5 bases at V and 0 bases at J, with 15 bases between. CDR3 protein: CASSLYLGTSTDTQYF. Here the CDR3 DNA reads TGTGCCAGCAGTCTCTATTTGGGCACTAGCACAGATACGCAGTATTTT.

This rearrangement joins TRBV28 to TRBJ2-7, with D perhaps matching TRBD1 (6 bases). This CDR3 is 15 amino acids long. Per germline, CDR1 MDHEN and CDR2 SYDVKM. Trimming shortened V by 5 bases and J by 1 base, and 15 bases separated the two germline ends. CDR3 in amino acids: CASSTPWGQSYEQYF. CDR3 DNA sequence: TGTGCCAGCAGTACCCCTTGGGGGCAATCCTACGAGCAGTACTTC.

V usage is TRBV7-2 and J usage is TRBJ2-7, with TRBD1 matching over 9 bases. With V trimmed by 6 bases and J by 5 bases, 23 bases remained unmatched. Germline V gene data show CDR1 as SGHTA and CDR2 as FQGNSA. The length of the CDR3 is 19 residues. This chain's CDR3 is CASSHPLRGPRTGVHEQYF. Here the CDR3 DNA reads TGTGCCAGCAGTCACCCCCTCCGGGGCCCGAGGACAGGGGTCCACGAGCAGTACTTC.

This chain uses TRBV11-3 with TRBJ2-5, with a weak D call TRBD2 (5 bases). The CDR3 extends over 15 amino acids. The germline CDR1 and CDR2 sequences are SGHNT and YENEEA. With 2 bases removed from V and 1 base from J, the gap between germline ends came to 11 bases. CDR3 bases: TGTGCCAGCAGCTTATCCGGTAGCGTCCAAGAGACCCAGTACTTC. Protein: CASSLSGSVQETQYF.

The rearrangement joins TRBV5-1 to TRBJ2-7; TRBD1 matches at 10 bases. Unmatched junction bases numbered 10, after V lost 7 bases and J lost 3 bases. The CDR3 has 15 amino acids. Germline V gene data show CDR1 as SGHRS and CDR2 as YFSETQ. CDR3 region: CASGPGGTGVYEQYF. The CDR3 DNA follows: TGCGCCAGCGGCCCAGGGGGGACAGGGGTCTACGAGCAGTACTTC.

The chain couples TRBV6-1 to TRBJ1-3; TRBD1 might be the D (5 bases). CDR1 and CDR2 from the germline V gene are MNHNS and SASEGT. The CDR3 covers 15 residues. V lost 5 bases to trimming and J lost 0 bases, with 11 bases between them. CDR3 residues: CASSPIRVSGNTIYF. CDR3 bases: TGTGCCAGCAGTCCAATCAGGGTCTCTGGAAACACCATATATTTT.

The chain joins TRBV6-1 to TRBJ2-3; 7 bases match TRBD1. The CDR3 has 16 amino acids. Trimming cost V 4 bases and J 2 bases; bases outside gene matches: 9. Germline CDR1 and CDR2: MNHNS and SASEGT. The DNA of the CDR3 is TGTGCCAGCAGTGTAGAGGGACAGAGAGCCACAGATACGCAGTATTTT. Residues: CASSVEGQRATDTQYF.

This clone was counted once. The J gene is TRBJ2-1, the V gene TRBV7-9; 10 bases are a match to TRBD2. V trimming: 3 bases; J trimming: 7 bases; junction bases outside the gene matches: 12. The CDR3 is 17 amino acids. Looked up from germline, CDR1 is SEHNR and CDR2 is FQNEAQ (reference sequence). CDR3 in DNA: TGTGCCAGCAGCTTGGACCTACTAGCGGGATTGGTAAATGAGCAGTTCTTC. Amino acids: CASSLDLLAGLVNEQFF.

The V gene is TRBV7-3, the J gene TRBJ2-2; the D is unclear. This CDR3 has 12 residues. V was clipped by 6 bases and J by 6 bases, with 8 bases between them. Germline V gene sequence: CDR1 SGHTA, CDR2 FQGTGA. For the CDR3, the DNA is TGTGCCAGCAGTCTCGCGCCCGGGGAGCTGTTTTTT. As protein: CASSLAPGELFF.

This sequence joins TRBV30 and TRBJ1-2; the match to TRBD1 covers 7 bases. CDR1 is GTSNPN and CDR2 is SVGIG in the germline V gene (reference sequence). This CDR3 has 15 residues. Losses at the gene ends were 7 bases for V and 4 bases for J; bases not matched to a gene: 15. The CDR3 DNA is TGTGCCTCCGACTACCTAAACAGGGGCAGCTATGGCTACACCTTC. Its translation is CASDYLNRGSYGYTF.

V usage is TRBV11-2 and J usage is TRBJ2-1, with TRBD2 as a possible D gene (6 bases). Germline CDR1 reads SGHAT; CDR2 reads FQNNGV. This CDR3 has 13 residues. V lost 5 bases and J lost 8, with 13 bases in between. The CDR3 coding sequence is TGTGCCAGCAGCCCCCGGACTACCTATGAGCAGTTCTTC. This codes for CASSPRTTYEQFF.

The V gene is TRBV5-1, the J gene TRBJ1-1; TRBD1 is a possible D gene (6 bases). The V gene's germline CDR1 is SGHRS and CDR2 YFSETQ. The CDR3 covers 14 residues. Between the trimmed V and J ends, which lost 2 bases and 0 bases, there was a span of 8 bases. The CDR3 nucleotides read TGCGCCAGCAGCTTTGGGGACATGAACACTGAAGCTTTCTTT. Amino acid sequence: CASSFGDMNTEAFF.

Concerning this clone itself: This CDR3 is also generated by other DNA sequences in the sample. The V gene is TRBV30, the J gene TRBJ2-7, with D possibly TRBD2 on 5 matching bases. The germline V and J ends were trimmed by 2 bases and 4 bases, with 6 bases remaining between them. Germline V gives CDR1 GTSNPN, CDR2 SVGIG (reference sequence). The CDR3 extends over 11 amino acids. DNA for the CDR3: TGTGCCTGGAGTCGGGGTTACGAGCAGTACTTC. Protein product: CAWSRGYEQYF.

V and J are TRBV4-1 and TRBJ1-2; D not resolved. V lost 1 base and J 2 bases, leaving 8 bases between the germline ends. CDR1 and CDR2 (germline): MGHRA, YSYEKL. The CDR3 is made up of 14 amino acids. The CDR3 loop is CASSQARENYGYTF. The DNA for the CDR3 is TGCGCCAGCAGCCAAGCACGGGAGAACTATGGCTACACCTTC.

This sequence joins TRBV7-6 and TRBJ2-3, with D possibly being TRBD1 (5 bases). V was clipped by 1 base and J by 3 bases, with 8 bases between them. This CDR3 comprises 14 residues. The V gene's germline CDR1 is SGHVS and CDR2 FNYEAQ. This CDR3 is CASSLEGETDTQYF. The CDR3, as DNA: TGTGCCAGCAGCTTAGAAGGGGAAACAGATACGCAGTATTTT.

The chain combines TRBV4-1 with TRBJ1-6, with 7 bases aligning to TRBD1. The germline gives CDR1 MGHRA, CDR2 YSYEKL. The CDR3 is 17 residues long. J gave up 8 bases and V 4 bases, and 14 bases lay outside the gene matches. The CDR3 spells CASSRRTRRGDDSPLHF. CDR3 bases: TGCGCCAGCAGCCGAAGAACGCGCAGGGGGGATGATTCACCCCTCCACTTT.

The chain uses TRBV19 and TRBJ1-1, with D possibly TRBD1 on 6 matching bases. The V gene's germline CDR1 is LNHDA and CDR2 SQIVND (reference sequence). V lost 4 bases to trimming and J lost 1 base, with 10 bases between them. The CDR3 length is 14 residues. The CDR3 region has the DNA TGTGCCAGTAGTACCCGGACAGCGAACACTGAAGCTTTCTTT. Its translation: CASSTRTANTEAFF.

This sequence joins TRBV2 and TRBJ2-3; maybe TRBD1 (5 bases). V lost 5 bases, J lost 1 base, and 7 bases lay in between. The CDR3 loop spans 13 amino acids. Germline V gene sequence: CDR1 SNHLY, CDR2 FYNNEI. CDR3 sequence reads: CASSFRGTDTQYF. The CDR3 DNA sequence: TGTGCCAGCAGTTTCAGGGGCACAGATACGCAGTATTTT.

The rearrangement uses TRBV4-1 and TRBJ2-7; 8 bases match TRBD1. Per germline, CDR1 MGHRA and CDR2 YSYEKL. CDR3 length: 16 residues. V lost 1 base, J lost 6 bases, and 11 bases stayed unmatched. DNA of the CDR3: TGCGCCAGCAGCCAAGTGTCTCGGCAGGGGGCGGGCGAGCAGTACTTC. Its protein product is CASSQVSRQGAGEQYF.

The chain links TRBV25-1 to TRBJ2-5; D is unresolved. The length of the CDR3 is 11 residues. The germline V and J ends were trimmed by 7 bases and 5 bases, with 8 bases remaining between them. Germline CDR1 is MGHDK and CDR2 is SYGVNS. CDR3 loop: CASKSRETQYF. The CDR3 DNA sequence: TGTGCCAGCAAGTCCCGGGAGACCCAGTACTTC. Full variable domain (missing parts from reference TRBV25-1 and TRBJ2-5): EADIYQTPRYLVIGTGKKITLECSQTMGHDKMYWYQQDPGMELHLIHYSYGVNSTEKGDLSSESTVSRIRTEHFPLTLESARPSHTSQYLCASKSRETQYFGPGTRLLVL.

The J gene is TRBJ1-2, the V gene TRBV6-5, with 7 nucleotides matching TRBD1. Germline V gene sequence: CDR1 MNHEY, CDR2 SVGAGI. This CDR3 is built from 13 residues. The J segment lost 2 bases and the V segment lost 4 bases, leaving 1 base of the junction unmatched. CDR3 in amino acids: CASSSGGNYGYTF. CDR3 nucleotides: TGTGCCAGCAGTTCAGGGGGGAACTATGGCTACACCTTC.